Shown below are 12 T cell receptor beta chains from a single sample sequenced in a study of T-cell reconstitution after alpha-beta-depleted transplantation in children. The TCRbeta library incorporated unique molecular identifiers. TCRdb re-derived calls from the PCR reads in MiXCR, one entry per CDR3 protein. The table shows some 840,000 distinct CDR3 sequences, with 16% occurring only once. Specimen: PBMCs, mostly from graft donor cells, collected 360 days after TCRalphabeta/CD19-depleted stem cell transplant. The receptors stem from a male patient younger than 18 who had a stem cell transplant for acute lymphoblastic leukemia, so the T cells may come from the graft donor.

This clonotype occurred many times. V is TRBV6-5 and J is TRBJ2-4; maybe TRBD2 (5 bases). V was cut by 0 bases and J by 9 bases, with 9 bases left in between. The CDR3 spans 13 residues. CDR1 is MNHEY, CDR2 SVGAGI, per germline. The CDR3 loop reads CASSYSTGSIQYF. The CDR3 bases are TGTGCCAGCAGTTACTCGACGGGGTCCATTCAGTACTTC.

This chain connects TRBV4-2 to TRBJ2-3; D remains unclear. Trimming pared 1 base from V and 0 bases from J, leaving 8 bases between. The CDR3 spans 15 residues. Per the germline V gene, CDR1 is LGHNA and CDR2 is YNFKEQ. The CDR3 reads CASSQVRASTDTQYF. CDR3 DNA sequence: TGTGCCAGCAGCCAAGTTAGAGCTAGCACAGATACGCAGTATTTT.

This chain connects TRBV11-2 to TRBJ2-2; TRBD2 aligns across 7 bases. Unmatched junction bases numbered 12, after V lost 3 bases and J lost 8 bases. CDR3 length equals 16 residues. Germline loops: CDR1 SGHAT, CDR2 FQNNGV. The CDR3 loop reads CASSFLRGGSGGELFF. The CDR3 region has the DNA TGTGCCAGCAGCTTCCTCCGGGGCGGGAGTGGAGGGGAGCTGTTTTTT.

The chain carries TRBV5-1 and TRBJ1-1; D might be TRBD1 (6 bases). The CDR3 length is 15 residues. V was trimmed by 5 bases and J by 1 base, leaving 15 bases between them. Germline V gene lookup returns CDR1 SGHRS and CDR2 YFSETQ. The CDR3, as DNA: TGCGCCAGCAGTTTAGAGGGGGAATCGAACACTGAAGCTTTCTTT. It is translated as CASSLEGESNTEAFF. The full variable domain, rest sourced from reference TRBV5-1 and TRBJ1-1, is KAGVTQTPRYLIKTRGQQVTLSCSPISGHRSVSWYQQTPGQGLQFLFEYFSETQRNKGNFPGRFSGRQFSNSRSEMNVSTLELGDSALYLCASSLEGESNTEAFFGQGTRLTVV.

The genes are TRBV27 and TRBJ1-2; TRBD1 aligns across 8 bases. CDR1 is MNHEY, CDR2 SMNVEV, per germline (reference sequence). V was clipped by 2 bases and J by 6 bases; unmatched bases: 5. The CDR3 has 14 residues. The CDR3 nucleotides read TGTGCCAGCAGTTTACAGGGGGCGGGGAATGGCTACACCTTC. Encoded protein: CASSLQGAGNGYTF.

CDR3 nucleotide sequence: TGCGCCAGCAGCTTACCCTTTCGTGACAGGGGGCGCGACTATGGCTACACCTTC. Translation gives CASSLPFRDRGRDYGYTF. J is TRBJ1-2 and V is TRBV5-1, with TRBD1 identical over 10 bases. Trimming took 2 bases from V and 3 from J; bases not matched to a gene: 13. The CDR3 has 18 residues. CDR1 is SGHRS and CDR2 is YFSETQ in the germline V gene.

This chain joins TRBV20-1 and TRBJ2-3; D may be TRBD2 (7 bases). Trimming took 5 bases from V and 4 from J, leaving 10 bases between them. Germline values: CDR1 DFQATT, CDR2 SNEGSKA (reference sequence). The CDR3 runs 12 residues. The CDR3, as DNA: TGCAGTGCTGGAGGGGGGGCAGATACGCAGTATTTT. Amino acids: CSAGGGADTQYF.

A few counts support this clonotype. The rearrangement joins TRBV18 to TRBJ2-3, with no clear D. Between the trimmed V and J ends, which lost 2 bases and 0 bases, there was a span of 9 bases. The length of the CDR3 is 15 residues. CDR1 KGHSH and CDR2 LQKENI come from the germline V gene. CDR3: CASSPYIESTDTQYF. Here the CDR3 DNA reads TGTGCCAGCTCACCATATATCGAGAGCACAGATACGCAGTATTTT.

This clonotype was counted between two and nine times. The V call is TRBV7-2, the J call TRBJ2-5; D is uncertain. V was shortened by 0 bases and J by 2 bases, with 10 bases between the two germline ends. The CDR3 extends over 15 amino acids. Germline V gene lookup returns CDR1 SGHTA and CDR2 FQGNSA. In nucleotides, the CDR3 is TGTGCCAGCAGCTTAGCGCGACATAGGCAAGAGACCCAGTACTTC. It translates to CASSLARHRQETQYF.

This clonotype was found a few times. The chain has TRBV3-1 and TRBJ2-3; D gene unclear. The CDR3 sequence is 16 residues long. The V end was cut by 5 bases, the J end by 0 bases, with 15 bases between. Germline loops: CDR1 LGHDT, CDR2 YNNKEL (reference sequence). The CDR3 sequence: CASSSWGFTSTDTQYF. In DNA form, the CDR3 reads TGTGCCAGCAGCTCGTGGGGATTTACTAGCACAGATACGCAGTATTTT.

This clonotype was observed a single time. This chain uses TRBV2 with TRBJ2-1; TRBD2 matches at 10 bases. Germline assignment: CDR1 SNHLY and CDR2 FYNNEI. V was pared by 1 base and J by 10 bases, with 10 bases of the junction left unmatched. The CDR3 loop spans 16 amino acids. The CDR3 region has the DNA TGTGCCAGCAGTGAAGACCCCCTAGCGGGAGTCAAAGAGCAGTTCTTC. Translated: CASSEDPLAGVKEQFF.

The chain uses TRBV19 and TRBJ2-1; 9 nucleotides line up with TRBD2. The CDR3 is 16 residues long. From germline, CDR1 is LNHDA and CDR2 SQIVND (reference sequence). The junction had 7 bases not matched to a gene; V was cut back by 7 bases and J by 0 bases. For the CDR3, the DNA is TGTGCCAGTACCGCAGGGCGGGAGGGCTCCTACAATGAGCAGTTCTTC. Translating gives CASTAGREGSYNEQFF.